A selection of T cell receptor beta chains follows, all from one sample in a study of blood T cell repertoires in COVID-19. Clones were sequenced by immunoSEQ multiplex PCR, and TCRdb holds only the in-frame ones, with some missing. The sample records 90,000 to 140,000 clones, 85% being singletons. The sample comprised peripheral blood. These receptors came from a middle-aged man with acute or convalescent COVID-19. Each CDR3 is given with its conserved first and last residue. The D gene is left open where the match is weak.

>TRBV6-4|TRBD2|TRBJ2-1
CASSVSGSSYNEQFF
>TRBV6-5|.|TRBJ1-1
CASSYGVGVNTEAFF
>TRBV18|.|TRBJ2-1
CASSLGQGGENEQFF
>TRBV5-6|.|TRBJ1-6
CASSSLSGSSYNSPLHF
>TRBV19|.|TRBJ1-5
CASRIGGGWNQPQHF
>TRBV27|TRBD2|TRBJ2-5
CASSSRLAGYSETQYF
>TRBV28|.|TRBJ1-5
CASSSPAGNQPQHF
>TRBV14|.|TRBJ1-3
CASSQEYQVPGHTIYF
>TRBV10-2|TRBD1|TRBJ1-2
CASSESGQGDGYTF
>TRBV5-4|.|TRBJ1-1
CASSQDRNTEAFF
>TRBV5-6|.|TRBJ1-2
CASSLDRVFSDSGYTF
>TRBV19|.|TRBJ1-1
CASSLGQMNTEAFF